A single sample gave rise to the 21 T cell receptor beta chains below, sequenced in a study of blood T cell repertoires in COVID-19. Generated by immunoSEQ multiplex PCR, the TCRdb table keeps only in-frame clones and is missing some. The sample carries just over 80,000 clones, about four fifths recorded once. Sequenced: peripheral blood. Receptors were obtained from an older man with acute or convalescent COVID-19.

V usage is TRBV19 and J usage is TRBJ1-1; 8 nucleotides agree with TRBD1. J lost 2 bases, V lost 0 bases, and 11 bases had no gene match. The CDR3 consists of 18 residues. The germline gives CDR1 LNHDA, CDR2 SQIVND (reference sequence). Here the CDR3 DNA reads TGTGCCAGTAGTATAGACCTTTGGACAGGGCCGGGAAACACTGAAGCTTTCTTT. Translation: CASSIDLWTGPGNTEAFF.

V and J are TRBV24-1 and TRBJ2-5; 7 bases align to TRBD2. Per the germline V gene, CDR1 is KGHDR and CDR2 is SFDVKD. The V gene end was trimmed by 4 bases and the J gene end by 5 bases; junction bases not matched to a gene: 3. The CDR3 loop spans 13 amino acids. CDR3 nucleotide sequence: TGTGCCACCAGTGAGGGAGGGCACGAGACCCAGTACTTC. Its translation is CATSEGGHETQYF.

The CDR3 DNA follows: TGTGCCACCTCCGCGCGGGACCAAGAGACCCAGTACTTC. Translation gives CATSARDQETQYF. The V gene is TRBV7-9, the J gene TRBJ2-5; weak D call: TRBD2 (5 bases). Germline V lookup: CDR1 SEHNR, CDR2 FQNEAQ (reference sequence). The length of the CDR3 is 13 residues. V shed 10 bases and J shed 0 bases, with 12 bases lying between them.

This chain connects TRBV28 to TRBJ1-6; 9 bases are shared with TRBD1. The CDR3 extends over 17 amino acids. Germline values: CDR1 MDHEN, CDR2 SYDVKM. V trimming: 3 bases; J trimming: 0 bases; junction bases outside the gene matches: 3. The CDR3 reads CASSFGQGSSYNSPLHF. The DNA for the CDR3 is TGTGCCAGCAGTTTCGGACAGGGGAGCTCCTATAATTCACCCCTCCACTTT.

The chain recombines TRBV18 with TRBJ1-1; D gene ambiguous. CDR1 is KGHSH, CDR2 LQKENI, per germline. This CDR3 comprises 15 residues. V shed 0 bases and J shed 0 bases, with 8 bases lying between them. CDR3: CASSPPGSMNTEAFF. The CDR3 DNA follows: TGTGCCAGCTCACCACCTGGGAGCATGAACACTGAAGCTTTCTTT. Drawing the rest from reference TRBV18 and TRBJ1-1, the complete variable domain is NAGVMQNPRHLVRRRGQEARLRCSPMKGHSHVYWYRQLPEEGLKFMVYLQKENIIDESGMPKERFSAEFPKEGPSILRIQQVVRGDSAAYFCASSPPGSMNTEAFFGQGTRLTVV.

The V call is TRBV19, the J call TRBJ2-1; the match to TRBD2 covers 9 bases. V shed 1 base and J 2 bases; nucleotides not matched to a gene: 0. The CDR3 totals 15 residues. CDR1 is LNHDA, CDR2 SQIVND, per germline (reference sequence). This chain's CDR3 is CASSIGLAAYNEQFF. The DNA for the CDR3 is TGTGCCAGTAGTATAGGACTAGCGGCCTACAATGAGCAGTTCTTC.

As DNA, the CDR3 is TGTGCCAGCAGTTACCAGACAGGGTTTCAGCCCCAGCATTTT. Residues: CASSYQTGFQPQHF. The chain recombines TRBV6-2 or TRBV6-3 with TRBJ1-5; 7 bases align to TRBD1. The CDR3 covers 14 residues. Per the germline V gene, CDR1 is MNHEY and CDR2 is SVGEGT. J gave up 6 bases and V 2 bases, and 4 bases lay outside the gene matches.

The chain uses TRBV2 and TRBJ1-3, with TRBD1 as a possible D gene (6 bases). The ends were cut back, 10 bases at V and 0 bases at J, with 13 bases in the middle. The CDR3 runs 14 residues. Germline V gene lookup returns CDR1 SNHLY and CDR2 FYNNEI. In nucleotides, the CDR3 is TGTGCCACCCTCCGGGACACCTCTGGAAACACCATATATTTT. It encodes CATLRDTSGNTIYF.

This chain joins TRBV19 and TRBJ2-5; D remains unclear. Germline lookup yields CDR1 LNHDA and CDR2 SQIVND (reference sequence). Trimming left V 3 bases short and J 1 base short, with 6 bases between. This CDR3 region has 13 residues. CDR3 loop: CASSMRIQETQYF. The CDR3 DNA follows: TGTGCCAGTAGTATGAGGATCCAAGAGACCCAGTACTTC.

The chain uses TRBV19 and TRBJ1-4, with D perhaps matching TRBD1 (5 bases). The CDR3 is 18 amino acids. V gave up 1 base and J gave up 0 bases, with 15 bases separating them. In germline, CDR1 is LNHDA, CDR2 SQIVND (reference sequence). This CDR3 is CASSIGMTAVATNEKLFF. CDR3 nucleotides: TGTGCCAGTAGTATAGGGATGACAGCTGTTGCAACTAATGAAAAACTGTTTTTT. The full variable domain, in which reference TRBV19 and TRBJ1-4 provide the parts outside the CDR3, is DGGITQSPKYLFRKEGQNVTLSCEQNLNHDAMYWYRQDPGQGLRLIYYSQIVNDFQKGDIAEGYSVSREKKESFPLTVTSAQKNPTAFYLCASSIGMTAVATNEKLFFGSGTQLSVL.

The chain joins TRBV4-2 to TRBJ2-1; 12 bases line up with TRBD2. This CDR3 has 18 amino acids. CDR1 is LGHNA, CDR2 YNFKEQ, per germline. V trimming: 0 bases; J trimming: 1 base; junction bases outside the gene matches: 4. The CDR3, as DNA: TGTGCCAGCAGCCAAGATCCTAGCGGGAGGGCTTCCTACAATGAGCAGTTCTTC. As protein: CASSQDPSGRASYNEQFF.

The chain has TRBV2 and TRBJ1-1; TRBD1 is a possible D gene (6 bases). The CDR3 runs to 13 residues. The V gene lost 6 bases and the J gene lost 0 bases, with 8 bases spanning the gap. The germline V gene has CDR1 SNHLY and CDR2 FYNNEI. This CDR3 is CASSGTMNTEAFF. The CDR3 DNA reads TGTGCCAGCAGCGGGACAATGAACACTGAAGCTTTCTTT.

The chain recombines TRBV5-1 with TRBJ1-3; 7 nucleotides line up with TRBD1. This CDR3 comprises 16 residues. Trimming removed 2 bases from V and 2 bases from J; junction bases left unmatched: 7. The germline gives CDR1 SGHRS, CDR2 YFSETQ. CDR3 in amino acids: CASSFGSGQAGNTIYF. CDR3 sequence (DNA): TGCGCCAGCAGCTTCGGATCAGGACAGGCTGGAAACACCATATATTTT. Supplemented by reference TRBV5-1 and TRBJ1-3, the full variable domain reads KAGVTQTPRYLIKTRGQQVTLSCSPISGHRSVSWYQQTPGQGLQFLFEYFSETQRNKGNFPGRFSGRQFSNSRSEMNVSTLELGDSALYLCASSFGSGQAGNTIYFGEGSWLTVV.

V gene TRBV19 combines with J gene TRBJ1-5, with D tentatively TRBD1 (5 bases). The germline V and J ends were trimmed by 0 bases and 0 bases, with 15 bases remaining between them. This CDR3 spans 18 amino acids. Germline V gene sequence: CDR1 LNHDA, CDR2 SQIVND (reference sequence). In DNA, the CDR3 is TGTGCCAGTAGTATAGAAGGGGCATCTGCTCTTAGCAATCAGCCCCAGCATTTT. Protein product: CASSIEGASALSNQPQHF.

The V and J genes are TRBV19 and TRBJ1-2, with D possibly matching TRBD1 (5 bases). Germline V gives CDR1 LNHDA, CDR2 SQIVND (reference sequence). V dropped 5 bases and J dropped 4 bases, with 20 bases sitting between them. The CDR3 is 16 residues long. CDR3 amino acids: CASSVGTPRSGYGYTF. The CDR3 DNA reads as TGTGCCAGTAGTGTCGGGACTCCCCGGTCAGGCTATGGCTACACCTTC.

The J gene is TRBJ2-7, the V gene TRBV18, with TRBD2 matching over 9 bases. The CDR3 totals 16 residues. Germline loops: CDR1 KGHSH, CDR2 LQKENI. V was pared by 0 bases and J by 5 bases, with 8 bases of the junction left unmatched. The chain's CDR3 is CASSPPAGGLWNEQYF. CDR3 nucleotide sequence: TGTGCCAGCTCACCACCAGCGGGAGGCCTGTGGAACGAGCAGTACTTC.

The chain joins TRBV28 to TRBJ2-7; TRBD1 agrees at 9 bases. The germline V gene encodes CDR1 MDHEN and CDR2 SYDVKM. J lost 6 bases, V lost 3 bases, and 9 bases had no gene match. The length of the CDR3 is 15 residues. As DNA, the CDR3 is TGTGCCAGCAGTTTGACCGGGACAGGGCTGGTCGAGCAGTACTTC. Translation gives CASSLTGTGLVEQYF.

This chain connects TRBV7-9 to TRBJ1-1, with D maybe TRBD1 (5 bases). Germline CDR1 and CDR2: SEHNR and FQNEAQ (reference sequence). CDR3 length: 14 residues. Trimming cost V 2 bases and J 1 base, with 8 bases left between them. As DNA, the CDR3 is TGTGCCAGCAGCTTACAGGGATCGAACACTGAAGCTTTCTTT. Protein product: CASSLQGSNTEAFF.

The chain links TRBV27 to TRBJ1-6, with no clear D. Trimming stripped 1 base from V and 0 bases from J, with 10 bases between. CDR1 is MNHEY, CDR2 SMNVEV, per germline (reference sequence). This CDR3 contains 17 residues. Here the CDR3 DNA reads TGTGCCAGCAGTTTATTTGTGGGGAGCTCCTATAATTCACCCCTCCACTTT. Amino acids: CASSLFVGSSYNSPLHF.

CDR3 in amino acids: CASSGLRNTEAFF. CDR3 DNA sequence: TGTGCCAGCAGTGGGTTGAGGAACACTGAAGCTTTCTTT. V usage is TRBV2 and J usage is TRBJ1-1; D is unresolved. CDR1 and CDR2 from the germline V gene are SNHLY and FYNNEI. V dropped 4 bases and J dropped 1 base, with 7 bases sitting between them. This CDR3 contains 13 residues. Full variable domain (outside the CDR3, taken from reference TRBV2 and TRBJ1-1): EPEVTQTPSHQVTQMGQEVILRCVPISNHLYFYWYRQILGQKVEFLVSFYNNEISEKSEIFDDQFSVERPDGSNFTLKIRSTKLEDSAMYFCASSGLRNTEAFFGQGTRLTVV.

The chain carries TRBV7-9 and TRBJ2-5, with D hard to call. Trimming stripped 1 base from V and 1 base from J, with 10 bases between. Germline V gene sequence: CDR1 SEHNR, CDR2 FQNEAQ (reference sequence). This CDR3 has 15 amino acids. CDR3 coding DNA: TGTGCCAGCAGCTTAGGAGGAGCCGCCCAAGAGACCCAGTACTTC. Amino acids: CASSLGGAAQETQYF. The whole variable domain, remainder taken from reference TRBV7-9 and TRBJ2-5, is DTGVSQNPRHKITKRGQNVTFRCDPISEHNRLYWYRQTLGQGPEFLTYFQNEAQLEKSRLLSDRFSAERPKGSFSTLEIQRTEQGDSAMYLCASSLGGAAQETQYFGPGTRLLVL.